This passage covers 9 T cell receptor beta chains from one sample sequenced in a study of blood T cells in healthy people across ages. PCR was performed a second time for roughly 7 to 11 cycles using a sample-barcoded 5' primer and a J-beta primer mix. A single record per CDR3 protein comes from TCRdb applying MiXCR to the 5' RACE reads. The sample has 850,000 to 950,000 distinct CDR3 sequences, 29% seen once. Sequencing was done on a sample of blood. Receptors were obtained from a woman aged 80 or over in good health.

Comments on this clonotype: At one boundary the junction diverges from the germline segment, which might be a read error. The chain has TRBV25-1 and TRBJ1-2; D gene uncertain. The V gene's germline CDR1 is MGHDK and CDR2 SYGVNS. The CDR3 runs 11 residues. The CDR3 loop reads CVSSNLDGYTF. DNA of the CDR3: TGTGTCAGCAGTAACTTGGATGGCTACACCTTC.

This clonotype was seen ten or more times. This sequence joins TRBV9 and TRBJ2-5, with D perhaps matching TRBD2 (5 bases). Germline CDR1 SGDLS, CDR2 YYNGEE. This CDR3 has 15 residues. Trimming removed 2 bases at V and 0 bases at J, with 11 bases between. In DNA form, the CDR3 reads TGTGCCAGCAGCGTCATCGGGATGTACCAAGAGACCCAGTACTTC. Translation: CASSVIGMYQETQYF. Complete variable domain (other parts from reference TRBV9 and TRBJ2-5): DSGVTQTPKHLITATGQRVTLRCSPRSGDLSVYWYQQSLDQGLQFLIQYYNGEERAKGNILERFSAQQFPDLHSELNLSSLELGDSALYFCASSVIGMYQETQYFGPGTRLLVL.

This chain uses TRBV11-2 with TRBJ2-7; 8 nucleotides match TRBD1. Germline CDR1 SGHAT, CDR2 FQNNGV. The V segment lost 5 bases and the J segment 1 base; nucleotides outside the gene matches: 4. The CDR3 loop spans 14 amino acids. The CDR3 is CASSADRVSYEQYF. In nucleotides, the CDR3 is TGTGCCAGCAGCGCGGACAGGGTGTCCTACGAGCAGTACTTC. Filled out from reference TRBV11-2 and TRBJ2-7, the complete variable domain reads EAGVAQSPRYKIIEKRQSVAFWCNPISGHATLYWYQQILGQGPKLLIQFQNNGVVDDSQLPKDRFSAERLKGVDSTLKIQPAKLEDSAVYLCASSADRVSYEQYFGPGTRLTVT.

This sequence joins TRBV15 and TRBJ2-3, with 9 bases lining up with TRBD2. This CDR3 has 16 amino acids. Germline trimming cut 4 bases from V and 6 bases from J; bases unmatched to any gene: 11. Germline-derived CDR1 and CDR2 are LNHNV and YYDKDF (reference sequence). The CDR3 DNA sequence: TGTGCCACCAGCACATCCCCAGCGGGGGGTACGGATACGCAGTATTTT. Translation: CATSTSPAGGTDTQYF.

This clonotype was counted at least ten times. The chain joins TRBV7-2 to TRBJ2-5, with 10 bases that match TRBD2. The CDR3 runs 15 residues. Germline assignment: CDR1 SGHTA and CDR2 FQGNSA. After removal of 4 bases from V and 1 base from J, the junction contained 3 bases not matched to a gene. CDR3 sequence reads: CASSSGLAVQETQYF. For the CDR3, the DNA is TGTGCCAGCAGCTCCGGACTAGCGGTCCAAGAGACCCAGTACTTC.

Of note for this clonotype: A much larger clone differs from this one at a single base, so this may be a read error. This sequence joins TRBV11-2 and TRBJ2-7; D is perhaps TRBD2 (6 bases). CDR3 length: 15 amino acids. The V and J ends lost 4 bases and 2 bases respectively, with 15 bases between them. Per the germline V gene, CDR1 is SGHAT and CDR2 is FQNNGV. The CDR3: CASSYGTPSPYEQYF. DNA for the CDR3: TGTGCCAGCAGCTACGGGACTCCTAGCCCCTACGAGCAGTACTTC.

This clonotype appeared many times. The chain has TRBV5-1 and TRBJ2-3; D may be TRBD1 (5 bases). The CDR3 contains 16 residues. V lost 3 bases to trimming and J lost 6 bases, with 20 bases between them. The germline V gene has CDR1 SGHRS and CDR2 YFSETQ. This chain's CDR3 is CASSSGGMGPGDTQYF. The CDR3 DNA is TGCGCCAGCAGCTCCGGCGGTATGGGGCCCGGGGATACGCAGTATTTT.

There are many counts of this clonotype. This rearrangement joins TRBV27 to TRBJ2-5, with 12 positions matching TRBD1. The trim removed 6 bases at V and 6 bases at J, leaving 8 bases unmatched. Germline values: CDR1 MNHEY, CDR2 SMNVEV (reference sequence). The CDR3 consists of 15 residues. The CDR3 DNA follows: TGTGCCAGCAGGCCGGGACAGGGGGCCGTGAAGACCCAGTACTTC. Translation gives CASRPGQGAVKTQYF.

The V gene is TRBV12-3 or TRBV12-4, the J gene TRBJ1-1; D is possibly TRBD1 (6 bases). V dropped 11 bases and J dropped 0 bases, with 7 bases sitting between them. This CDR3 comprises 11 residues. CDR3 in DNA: TGTGCCGACAGGCTGAACACTGAAGCTTTCTTT. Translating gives CADRLNTEAFF.